This T cell receptor beta chain emerged from a study of blood T cell repertoires in COVID-19. The CDR3 sequence is 18 residues long. Germline CDR1 SGHVS, CDR2 FQNEAQ. V gave up 3 bases and J gave up 2 bases, with 19 bases separating them. Per the original data handling: Cell counts per sample came from amplifying reference gene primers. The repertoire was sequenced with immunoSEQ multiplex PCR; TCRdb's copy has only in-frame clones and lacks some. D and trimming were read from the DNA, whereas the V and J calls and clone size are those reported in that table. This sample has roughly 160,000 clones; 80% to 85% occur once, and the top ten carry over 12%.

The J gene is TRBJ2-2, the V gene TRBV7-8; maybe TRBD2 (7 bases). Sequencing input: peripheral blood. The receptor's source is a man between 18 and 35 years old with active or convalescent COVID-19. The DNA of the CDR3 is TGTGCCAGCAGCTTTACGTCCTCATGGGGGGGCAACACCGGGGAGCTGTTTTTT. Protein product: CASSFTSSWGGNTGELFF.